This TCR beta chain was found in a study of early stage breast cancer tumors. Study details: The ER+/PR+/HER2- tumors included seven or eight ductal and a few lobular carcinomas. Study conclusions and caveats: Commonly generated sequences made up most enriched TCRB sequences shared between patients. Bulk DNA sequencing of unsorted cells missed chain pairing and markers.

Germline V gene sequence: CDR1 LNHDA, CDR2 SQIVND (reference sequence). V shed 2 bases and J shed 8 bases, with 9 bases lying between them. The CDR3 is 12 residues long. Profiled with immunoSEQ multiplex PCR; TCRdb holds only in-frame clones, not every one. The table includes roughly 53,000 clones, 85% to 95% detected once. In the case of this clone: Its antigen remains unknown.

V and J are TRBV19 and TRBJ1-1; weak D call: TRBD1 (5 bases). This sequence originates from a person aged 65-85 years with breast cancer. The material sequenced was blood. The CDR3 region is CASSILDSEAFF. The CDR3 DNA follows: TGTGCCAGTAGTATACTCGACAGCGAAGCTTTCTTT.